This TCR beta chain was profiled in a study of T cell responses to AZD1222 COVID-19 vaccine. Study outcomes and limitations: The study found vaccine-associated CD4 TCRs spanning spike, dominant at 160-218 and 743-854. Sampling that yielded the repertoires occurred only after the peak T cell response. Mostly white British, mostly female donors; authors suggested clonal diversity may be underestimated. Spike-specific TCR breadth and depth both grew after two AZD1222 doses.

Trimming took off 6 bases at V and 6 bases at J, with 11 bases between the two ends. CDR1 and CDR2 (germline): MNHEY, SVGAGI. The CDR3 length is 12 residues. As regards this clone: Its antigen remains unknown.

Clones were sequenced by immunoSEQ multiplex PCR, and TCRdb holds only the in-frame ones, with some missing. This table holds approximately 90,000 clones, about 90% found once. V and J are TRBV6-5 and TRBJ1-2; D ambiguous. This clonotype was sampled from an adult in good health. The sample here was peripheral blood, taken on day 0 of AZD1222 vaccination. CDR3 sequence (DNA): TGTGCCAGCAGGGCGGGCCCGCATGGCTACACCTTC. Translation gives CASRAGPHGYTF.